This T cell receptor beta chain was profiled in a study of cytomegalovirus exposure and HLA in healthy donors. Germline assignment: CDR1 LGHNA and CDR2 YNFKEQ. Trimming took off 0 bases at V and 6 bases at J, with 18 bases between the two ends. The CDR3 is 17 residues long. Notes on the study in general: A missense variant in DCLRE1C was later tied to TCR beta V- and J-gene trimming. A previous analysis found most TCR beta V segments productive roughly 87% or roughly 30% of the time. Presence/absence comparisons presumed near-even sequencing depth among donors.

Turning to this clone: Its antigen is unidentified.

60 Vbeta and 13 Jbeta primers were used in PCR. TCRdb's table, derived via immunoSEQ multiplex PCR, lists solely in-frame clones and lacks some. The table records some 100,000 clones, around three quarters of them present only once. The sequenced material came from PBMCs. This TCR came from a male donor in good health and CMV-seropositive. This chain uses TRBV4-2 with TRBJ2-1; the D gene is possibly TRBD2 (6 bases). Here the CDR3 reads CASSQDTAGTLGNEQFF. Here the CDR3 DNA reads TGTGCCAGCAGCCAAGATACGGCGGGGACCCTCGGCAATGAGCAGTTCTTC.